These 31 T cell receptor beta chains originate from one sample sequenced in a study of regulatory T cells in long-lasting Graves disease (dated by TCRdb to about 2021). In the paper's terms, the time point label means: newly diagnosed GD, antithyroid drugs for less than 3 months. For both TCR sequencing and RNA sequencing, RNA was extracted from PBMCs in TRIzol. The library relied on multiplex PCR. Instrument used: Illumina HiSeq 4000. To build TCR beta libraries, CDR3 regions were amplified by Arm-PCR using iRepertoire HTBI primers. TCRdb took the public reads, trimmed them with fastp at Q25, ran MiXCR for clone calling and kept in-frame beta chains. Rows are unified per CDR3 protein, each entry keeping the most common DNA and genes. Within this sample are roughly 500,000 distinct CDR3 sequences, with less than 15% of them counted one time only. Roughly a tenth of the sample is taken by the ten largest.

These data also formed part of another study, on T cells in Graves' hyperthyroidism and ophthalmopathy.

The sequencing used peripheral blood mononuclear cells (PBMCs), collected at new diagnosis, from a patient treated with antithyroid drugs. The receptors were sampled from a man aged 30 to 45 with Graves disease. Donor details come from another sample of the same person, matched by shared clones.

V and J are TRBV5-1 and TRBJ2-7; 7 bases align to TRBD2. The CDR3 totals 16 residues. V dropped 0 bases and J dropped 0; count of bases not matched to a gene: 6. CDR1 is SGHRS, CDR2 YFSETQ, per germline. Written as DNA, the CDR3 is TGCGCCAGCAGCTTGGTCGGGGGGAGAAGCTCCTACGAGCAGTACTTC. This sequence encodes CASSLVGGRSSYEQYF. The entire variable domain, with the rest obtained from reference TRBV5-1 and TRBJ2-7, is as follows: KAGVTQTPRYLIKTRGQQVTLSCSPISGHRSVSWYQQTPGQGLQFLFEYFSETQRNKGNFPGRFSGRQFSNSRSEMNVSTLELGDSALYLCASSLVGGRSSYEQYFGPGTRLTVT.

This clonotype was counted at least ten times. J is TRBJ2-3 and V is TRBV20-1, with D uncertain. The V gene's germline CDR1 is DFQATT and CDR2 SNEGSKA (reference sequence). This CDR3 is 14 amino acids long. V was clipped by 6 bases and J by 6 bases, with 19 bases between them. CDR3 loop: CSAPRNLYGDTQYF. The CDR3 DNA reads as TGCAGTGCCCCCCGGAACTTATACGGGGATACGCAGTATTTT.

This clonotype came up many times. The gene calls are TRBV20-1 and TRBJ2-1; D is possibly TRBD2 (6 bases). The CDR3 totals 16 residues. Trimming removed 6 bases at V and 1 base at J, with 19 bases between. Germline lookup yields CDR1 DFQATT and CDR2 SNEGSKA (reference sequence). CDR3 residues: CSAGKWRERSYNEQFF. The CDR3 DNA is TGCAGTGCAGGGAAATGGAGGGAGAGGTCCTACAATGAGCAGTTCTTC.

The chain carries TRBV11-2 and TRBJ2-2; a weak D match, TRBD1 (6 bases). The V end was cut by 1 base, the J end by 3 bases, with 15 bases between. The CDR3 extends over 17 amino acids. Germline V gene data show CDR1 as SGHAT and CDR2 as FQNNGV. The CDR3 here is CASSLGGRAGDTGELFF. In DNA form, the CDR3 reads TGTGCCAGCAGCTTAGGGGGTCGGGCAGGGGACACCGGGGAGCTGTTTTTT.

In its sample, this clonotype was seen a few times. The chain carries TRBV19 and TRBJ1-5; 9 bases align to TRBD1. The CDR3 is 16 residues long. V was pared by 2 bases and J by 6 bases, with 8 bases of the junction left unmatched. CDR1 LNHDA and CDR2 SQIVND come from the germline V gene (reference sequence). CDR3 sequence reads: CASSIRSGQGAQPQHF. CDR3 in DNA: TGTGCCAGTAGTATAAGGTCGGGACAGGGCGCTCAGCCCCAGCATTTT.

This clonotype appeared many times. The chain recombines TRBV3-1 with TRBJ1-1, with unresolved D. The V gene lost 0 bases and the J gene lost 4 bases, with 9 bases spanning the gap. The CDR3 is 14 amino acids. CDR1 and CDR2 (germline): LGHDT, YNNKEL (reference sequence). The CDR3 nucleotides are TGTGCCAGCAGCCAAGAGGGTTGGGGCACTGAAGCTTTCTTT. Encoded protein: CASSQEGWGTEAFF.

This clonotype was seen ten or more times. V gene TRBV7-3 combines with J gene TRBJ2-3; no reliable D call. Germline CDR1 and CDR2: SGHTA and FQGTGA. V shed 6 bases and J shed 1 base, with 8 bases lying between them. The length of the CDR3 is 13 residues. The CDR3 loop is CASSTSGTDTQYF. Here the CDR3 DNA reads TGTGCCAGCAGTACCAGCGGCACAGATACGCAGTATTTT.

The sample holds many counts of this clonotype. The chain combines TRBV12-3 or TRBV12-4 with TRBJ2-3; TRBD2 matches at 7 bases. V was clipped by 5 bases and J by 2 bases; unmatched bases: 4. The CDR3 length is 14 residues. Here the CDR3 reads CASSPSGVTDTQYF. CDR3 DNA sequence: TGTGCCAGCAGTCCGAGCGGGGTCACAGATACGCAGTATTTT.

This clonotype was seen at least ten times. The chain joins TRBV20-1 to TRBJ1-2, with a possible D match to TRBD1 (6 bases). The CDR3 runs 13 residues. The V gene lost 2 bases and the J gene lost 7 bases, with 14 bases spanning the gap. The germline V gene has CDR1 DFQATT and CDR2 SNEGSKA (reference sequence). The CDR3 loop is CSARTGWVGGYTF. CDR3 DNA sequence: TGCAGTGCTAGAACAGGGTGGGTTGGTGGCTACACCTTC.

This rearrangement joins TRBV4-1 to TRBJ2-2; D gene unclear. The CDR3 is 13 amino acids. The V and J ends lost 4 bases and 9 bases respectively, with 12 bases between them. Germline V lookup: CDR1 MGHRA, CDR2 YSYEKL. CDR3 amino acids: CASSLRLLRELFF. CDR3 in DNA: TGCGCCAGCAGCCTCCGACTCCTCCGGGAGCTGTTTTTT.

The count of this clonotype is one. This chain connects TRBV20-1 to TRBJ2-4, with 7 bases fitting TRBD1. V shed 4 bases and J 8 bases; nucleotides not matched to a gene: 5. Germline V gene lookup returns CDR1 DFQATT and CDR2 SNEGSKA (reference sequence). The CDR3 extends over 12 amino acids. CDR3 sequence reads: CSATTDRDIQYF. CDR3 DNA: TGCAGTGCTACTACCGACAGGGACATTCAGTACTTC.

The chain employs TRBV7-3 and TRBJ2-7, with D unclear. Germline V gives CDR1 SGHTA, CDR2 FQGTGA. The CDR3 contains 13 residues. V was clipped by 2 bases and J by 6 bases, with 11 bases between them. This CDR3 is CASSLGSPSEQYF. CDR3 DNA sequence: TGTGCCAGCAGCTTAGGCTCTCCTTCCGAGCAGTACTTC.

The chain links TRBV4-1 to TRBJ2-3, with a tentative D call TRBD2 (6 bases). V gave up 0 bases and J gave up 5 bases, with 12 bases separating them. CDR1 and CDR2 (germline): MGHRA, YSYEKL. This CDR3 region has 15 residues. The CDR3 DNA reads TGCGCCAGCAGCCAAGATCGACTAGTGGGAGATACGCAGTATTTT. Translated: CASSQDRLVGDTQYF.

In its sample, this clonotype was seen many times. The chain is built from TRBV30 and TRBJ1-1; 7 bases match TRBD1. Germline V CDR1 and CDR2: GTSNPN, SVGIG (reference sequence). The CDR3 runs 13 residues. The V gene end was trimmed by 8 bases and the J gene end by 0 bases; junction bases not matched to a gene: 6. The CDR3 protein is CARRGGLNTEAFF. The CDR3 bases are TGTGCCCGCAGAGGGGGCCTGAACACTGAAGCTTTCTTT.

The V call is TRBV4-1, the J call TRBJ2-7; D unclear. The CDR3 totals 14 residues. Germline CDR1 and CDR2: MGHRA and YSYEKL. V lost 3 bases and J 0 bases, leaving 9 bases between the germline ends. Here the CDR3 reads CASSHGLSSYEQYF. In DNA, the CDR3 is TGCGCCAGCAGCCACGGGTTAAGCTCCTACGAGCAGTACTTC.

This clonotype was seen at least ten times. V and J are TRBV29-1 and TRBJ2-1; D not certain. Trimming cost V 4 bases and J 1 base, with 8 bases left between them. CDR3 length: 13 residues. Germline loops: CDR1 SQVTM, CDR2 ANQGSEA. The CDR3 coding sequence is TGCAGCGTTGTGCCCAGGTCCTACAATGAGCAGTTCTTC. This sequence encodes CSVVPRSYNEQFF.

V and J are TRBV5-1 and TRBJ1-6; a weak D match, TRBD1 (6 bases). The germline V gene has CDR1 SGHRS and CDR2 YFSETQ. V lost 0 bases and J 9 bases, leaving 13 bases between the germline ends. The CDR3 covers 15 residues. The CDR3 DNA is TGCGCCAGCAGCTTGGATAGACAGGCGAGTTCACCCCTCCACTTT. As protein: CASSLDRQASSPLHF.

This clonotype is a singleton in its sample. The DNA for the CDR3 is TGTGCCAAACGGGGAAGGGTCCCCTACGAGCAGTACTTC. This gives the protein CAKRGRVPYEQYF. This rearrangement joins TRBV6-4 to TRBJ2-7; perhaps TRBD2 as D (5 bases). Trimming removed 10 bases from V and 2 bases from J, with 15 bases in between. CDR3 length equals 13 residues. The germline gives CDR1 MRHNA, CDR2 SNTAGT.

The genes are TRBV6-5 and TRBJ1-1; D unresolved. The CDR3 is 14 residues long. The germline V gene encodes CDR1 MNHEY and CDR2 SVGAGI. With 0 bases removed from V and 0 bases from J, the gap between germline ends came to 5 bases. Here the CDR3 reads CASSYSGLNTEAFF. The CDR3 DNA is TGTGCCAGCAGTTACTCGGGTCTGAACACTGAAGCTTTCTTT.

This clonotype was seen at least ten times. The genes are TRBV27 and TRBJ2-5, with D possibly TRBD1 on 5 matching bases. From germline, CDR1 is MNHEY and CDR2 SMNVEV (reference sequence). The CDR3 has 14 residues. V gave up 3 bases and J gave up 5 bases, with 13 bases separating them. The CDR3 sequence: CASSFQGVSETQYF. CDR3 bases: TGTGCCAGCAGTTTTCAGGGTGTCTCTGAGACCCAGTACTTC.

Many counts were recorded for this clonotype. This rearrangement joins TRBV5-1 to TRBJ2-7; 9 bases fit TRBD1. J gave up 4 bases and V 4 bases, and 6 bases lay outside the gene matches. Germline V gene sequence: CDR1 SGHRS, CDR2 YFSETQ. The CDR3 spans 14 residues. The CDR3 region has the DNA TGCGCCAGCAGCCCCTCGACAGGGGGGTACGAGCAGTACTTC. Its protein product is CASSPSTGGYEQYF.

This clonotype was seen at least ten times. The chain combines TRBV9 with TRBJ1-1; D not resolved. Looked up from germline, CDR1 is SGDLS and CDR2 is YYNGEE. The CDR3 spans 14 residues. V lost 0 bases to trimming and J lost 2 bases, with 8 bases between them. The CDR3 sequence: CASSVAGVNTEAFF. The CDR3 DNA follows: TGTGCCAGCAGCGTAGCCGGAGTTAACACTGAAGCTTTCTTT.

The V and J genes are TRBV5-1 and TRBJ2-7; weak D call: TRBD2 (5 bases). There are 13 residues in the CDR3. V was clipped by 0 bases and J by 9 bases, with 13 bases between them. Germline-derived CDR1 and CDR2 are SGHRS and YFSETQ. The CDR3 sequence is CASSLAGEWGQYF. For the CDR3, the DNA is TGCGCCAGCAGCTTGGCCGGGGAGTGGGGGCAGTACTTC.

This CDR3 is CASRWGKVSGANVLTF. In DNA form, the CDR3 reads TGTGCCAGCAGATGGGGAAAAGTCTCTGGGGCCAACGTCCTGACTTTC. The chain carries TRBV7-2 and TRBJ2-6; D is ambiguous. The V end lost 6 bases, the J end lost 0 bases, and 12 bases lay between the germline ends. This CDR3 is built from 16 residues. Germline V lookup: CDR1 SGHTA, CDR2 FQGNSA.

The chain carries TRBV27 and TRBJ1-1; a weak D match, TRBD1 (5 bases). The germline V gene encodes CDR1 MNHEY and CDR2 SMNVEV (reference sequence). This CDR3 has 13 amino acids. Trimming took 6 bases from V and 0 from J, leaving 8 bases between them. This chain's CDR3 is CASRDTLNTEAFF. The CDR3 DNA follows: TGTGCCAGCAGGGACACTTTGAACACTGAAGCTTTCTTT.

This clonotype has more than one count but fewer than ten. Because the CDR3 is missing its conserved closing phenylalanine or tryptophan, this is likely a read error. The CDR3 coding sequence is TGCAGTGCTACATCGGACAGGGGGACCAAAAACATTCAGTACGTC. Protein: CSATSDRGTKNIQYV. The rearrangement links TRBV20-1 to TRBJ2-4; 10 nucleotides match TRBD1. The CDR3 consists of 15 residues. V shed 4 bases, J shed 2 bases, and the junction held 5 bases outside the gene matches. The germline V gene has CDR1 DFQATT and CDR2 SNEGSKA (reference sequence).

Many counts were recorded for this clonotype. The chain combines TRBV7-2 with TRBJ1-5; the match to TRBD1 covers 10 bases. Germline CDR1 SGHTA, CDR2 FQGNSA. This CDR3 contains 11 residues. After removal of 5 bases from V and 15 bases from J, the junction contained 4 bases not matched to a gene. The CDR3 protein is CASSAGTGVHF. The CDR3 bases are TGTGCCAGCAGCGCCGGGACAGGGGTGCATTTT.

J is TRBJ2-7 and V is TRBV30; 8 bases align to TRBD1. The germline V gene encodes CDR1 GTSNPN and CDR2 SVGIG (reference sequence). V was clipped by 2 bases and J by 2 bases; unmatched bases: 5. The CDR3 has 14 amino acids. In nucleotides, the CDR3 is TGTGCCTGGAGTAGGGCAGGGGGCGCCTACGAGCAGTACTTC. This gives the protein CAWSRAGGAYEQYF.

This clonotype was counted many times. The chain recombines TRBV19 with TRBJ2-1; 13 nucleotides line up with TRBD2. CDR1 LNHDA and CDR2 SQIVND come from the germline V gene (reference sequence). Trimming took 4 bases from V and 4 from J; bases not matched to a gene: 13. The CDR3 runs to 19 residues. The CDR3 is CASSRLAGGPARGYNEQFF. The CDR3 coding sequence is TGTGCCAGTAGTAGACTAGCGGGAGGACCGGCACGGGGATACAATGAGCAGTTCTTC.

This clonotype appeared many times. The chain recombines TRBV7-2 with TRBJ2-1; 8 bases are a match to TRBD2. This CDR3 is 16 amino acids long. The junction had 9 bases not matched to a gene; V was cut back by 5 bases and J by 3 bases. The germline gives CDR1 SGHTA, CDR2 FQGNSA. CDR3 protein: CASSPAGGRNYNEQFF. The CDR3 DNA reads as TGTGCCAGCAGCCCCGCTGGCGGGAGGAACTACAATGAGCAGTTCTTC.

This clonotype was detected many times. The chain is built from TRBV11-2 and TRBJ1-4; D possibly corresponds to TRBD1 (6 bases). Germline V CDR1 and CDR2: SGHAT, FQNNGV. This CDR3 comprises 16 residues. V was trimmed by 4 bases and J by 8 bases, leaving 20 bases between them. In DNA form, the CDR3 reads TGTGCCAGCAGCTCCCTAGGGATGTCGGGGGGCGAAAAACTGTTTTTT. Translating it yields CASSSLGMSGGEKLFF.